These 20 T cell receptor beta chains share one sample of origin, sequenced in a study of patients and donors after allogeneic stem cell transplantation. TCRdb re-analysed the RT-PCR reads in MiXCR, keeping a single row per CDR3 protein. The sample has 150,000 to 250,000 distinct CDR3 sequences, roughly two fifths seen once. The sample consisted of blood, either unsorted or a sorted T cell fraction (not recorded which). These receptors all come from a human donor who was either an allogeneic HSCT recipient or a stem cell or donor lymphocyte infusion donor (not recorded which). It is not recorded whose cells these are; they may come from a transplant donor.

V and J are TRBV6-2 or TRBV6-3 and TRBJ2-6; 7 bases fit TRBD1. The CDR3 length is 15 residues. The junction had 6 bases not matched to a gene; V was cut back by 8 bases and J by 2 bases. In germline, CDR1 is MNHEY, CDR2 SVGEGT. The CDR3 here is CASLPGGTGANVLTF. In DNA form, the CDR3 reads TGTGCCAGCTTACCAGGGGGTACTGGGGCCAACGTCCTGACTTTC.

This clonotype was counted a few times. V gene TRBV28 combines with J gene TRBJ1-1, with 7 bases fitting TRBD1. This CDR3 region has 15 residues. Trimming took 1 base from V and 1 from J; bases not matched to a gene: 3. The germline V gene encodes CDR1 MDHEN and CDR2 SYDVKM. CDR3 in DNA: TGTGCCAGCAGTTTATACAGGGGATCGAACACTGAAGCTTTCTTT. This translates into CASSLYRGSNTEAFF.

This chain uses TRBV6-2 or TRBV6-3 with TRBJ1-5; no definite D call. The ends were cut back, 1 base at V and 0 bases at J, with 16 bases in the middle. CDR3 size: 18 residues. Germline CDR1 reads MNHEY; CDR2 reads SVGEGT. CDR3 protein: CASSYLNPSRLSNQPQHF. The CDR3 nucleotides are TGTGCCAGCAGTTACTTAAACCCCTCACGCCTTAGCAATCAGCCCCAGCATTTT.

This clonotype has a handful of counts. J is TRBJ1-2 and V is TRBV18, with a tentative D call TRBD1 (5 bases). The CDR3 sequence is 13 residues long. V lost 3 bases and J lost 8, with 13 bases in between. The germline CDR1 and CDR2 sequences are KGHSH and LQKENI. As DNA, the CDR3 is TGTGCCAGCTCACCTGTCGACAGCATAGGCTACACCTTC. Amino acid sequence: CASSPVDSIGYTF.

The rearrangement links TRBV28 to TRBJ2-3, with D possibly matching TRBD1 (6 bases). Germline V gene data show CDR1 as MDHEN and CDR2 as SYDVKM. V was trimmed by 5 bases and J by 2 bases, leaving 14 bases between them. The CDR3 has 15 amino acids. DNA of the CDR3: TGTGCCAGCAGTCCAGGGGTTTGGGTCACAGATACGCAGTATTTT. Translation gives CASSPGVWVTDTQYF.

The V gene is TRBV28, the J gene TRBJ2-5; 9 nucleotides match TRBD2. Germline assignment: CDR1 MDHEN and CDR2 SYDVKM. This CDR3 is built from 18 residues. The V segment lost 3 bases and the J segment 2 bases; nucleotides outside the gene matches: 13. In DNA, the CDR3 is TGTGCCAGCAGTTTTGGACTAGCGACAGGTTGGGTACAAGAGACCCAGTACTTC. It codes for CASSFGLATGWVQETQYF.

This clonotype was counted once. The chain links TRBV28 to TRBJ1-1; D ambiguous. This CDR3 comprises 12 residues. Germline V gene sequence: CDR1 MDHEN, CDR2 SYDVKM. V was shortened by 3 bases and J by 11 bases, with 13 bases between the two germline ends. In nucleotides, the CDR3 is TGTGCCAGCAGTTTCAATAGAGCGGAGGCTTTCTTT. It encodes CASSFNRAEAFF.

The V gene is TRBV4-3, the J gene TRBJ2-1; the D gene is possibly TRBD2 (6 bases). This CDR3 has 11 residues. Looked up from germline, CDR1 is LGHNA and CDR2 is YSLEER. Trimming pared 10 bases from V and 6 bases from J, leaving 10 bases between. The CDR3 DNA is TGCGCCATTATGGAGGGCAATGAGCAGTTCTTC. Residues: CAIMEGNEQFF.

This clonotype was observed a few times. The CDR3: CASWTGLGYGYTF. CDR3 sequence (DNA): TGTGCCAGCTGGACAGGTTTGGGCTATGGCTACACCTTC. V and J are TRBV12-3 or TRBV12-4 and TRBJ1-2, with 7 positions matching TRBD1. V lost 8 bases and J lost 4; bases outside the gene matches: 7. The CDR3 sequence is 13 residues long.

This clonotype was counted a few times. CDR3 in amino acids: CATSREGGHTEAFF. The CDR3 DNA sequence: TGTGCCACCAGCAGAGAAGGGGGGCACACTGAAGCTTTCTTT. The chain recombines TRBV15 with TRBJ1-1, with D possibly matching TRBD1 (6 bases). V gave up 0 bases and J gave up 3 bases, with 8 bases separating them. The CDR3 has 14 residues. Per germline, CDR1 LNHNV and CDR2 YYDKDF (reference sequence). The full variable domain, its missing parts supplied by reference TRBV15 and TRBJ1-1, is DAMVIQNPRYQVTQFGKPVTLSCSQTLNHNVMYWYQQKSSQAPKLLFHYYDKDFNNEADTPDNFQSRRPNTSFCFLDIRSPGLGDTAMYLCATSREGGHTEAFFGQGTRLTVV.

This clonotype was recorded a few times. The CDR3 sequence is CASSVDLANYGYTF. CDR3 DNA: TGTGCCAGCAGCGTAGATTTAGCTAACTATGGCTACACCTTC. The gene calls are TRBV9 and TRBJ1-2, with D uncertain. The CDR3 is 14 amino acids. The germline V gene has CDR1 SGDLS and CDR2 YYNGEE. The V and J ends lost 0 bases and 0 bases respectively, with 6 bases between them.

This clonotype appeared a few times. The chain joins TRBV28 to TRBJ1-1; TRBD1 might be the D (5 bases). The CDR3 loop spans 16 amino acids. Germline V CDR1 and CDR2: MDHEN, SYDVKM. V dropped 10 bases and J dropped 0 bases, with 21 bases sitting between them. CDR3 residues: CATQPVPGRVNTEAFF. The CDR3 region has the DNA TGTGCCACCCAACCTGTTCCGGGCAGGGTGAACACTGAAGCTTTCTTT.

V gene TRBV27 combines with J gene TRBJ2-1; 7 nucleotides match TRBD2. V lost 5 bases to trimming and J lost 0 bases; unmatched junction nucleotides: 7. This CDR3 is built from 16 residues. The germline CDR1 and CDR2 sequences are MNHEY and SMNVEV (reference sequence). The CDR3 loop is CASSIIAGSSYNEQFF. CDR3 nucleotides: TGTGCCAGCAGTATAATAGCGGGTAGCTCCTACAATGAGCAGTTCTTC.

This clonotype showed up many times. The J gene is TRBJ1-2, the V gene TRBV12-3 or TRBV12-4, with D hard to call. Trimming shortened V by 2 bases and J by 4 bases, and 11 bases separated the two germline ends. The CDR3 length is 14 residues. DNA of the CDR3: TGTGCCAGCAGTTTAAGTATGGTACTCTATGGCTACACCTTC. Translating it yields CASSLSMVLYGYTF.

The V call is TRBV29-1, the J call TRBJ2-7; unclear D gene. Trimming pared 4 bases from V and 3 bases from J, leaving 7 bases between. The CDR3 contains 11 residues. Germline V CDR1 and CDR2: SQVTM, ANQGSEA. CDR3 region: CSVGNLYEQYF. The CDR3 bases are TGCAGCGTTGGGAACCTCTACGAGCAGTACTTC.

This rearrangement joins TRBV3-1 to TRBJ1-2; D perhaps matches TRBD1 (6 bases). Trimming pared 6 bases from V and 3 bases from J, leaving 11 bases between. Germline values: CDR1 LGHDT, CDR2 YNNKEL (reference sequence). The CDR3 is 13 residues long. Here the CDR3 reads CASSRPGDYGYTF. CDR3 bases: TGTGCCAGCAGTAGGCCAGGGGACTATGGCTACACCTTC.

The CDR3 coding sequence is TGTGCCAGCAGTTTAAAAGGGGACGGGGAGCTGTTTTTT. It yields the protein CASSLKGDGELFF. V is TRBV12-3 or TRBV12-4 and J is TRBJ2-2, with D possibly matching TRBD1 (5 bases). The ends were cut back, 2 bases at V and 7 bases at J, with 8 bases in the middle. The CDR3 totals 13 residues.

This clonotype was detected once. The CDR3 spells CASSLGDRGHGYTF. CDR3 nucleotides: TGTGCCAGCAGTTTAGGGGACAGGGGGCATGGCTACACCTTC. The V and J genes are TRBV12-3 or TRBV12-4 and TRBJ1-2; 12 bases map to TRBD1. The CDR3 is 14 residues long. V dropped 1 base and J dropped 6; count of bases not matched to a gene: 0.

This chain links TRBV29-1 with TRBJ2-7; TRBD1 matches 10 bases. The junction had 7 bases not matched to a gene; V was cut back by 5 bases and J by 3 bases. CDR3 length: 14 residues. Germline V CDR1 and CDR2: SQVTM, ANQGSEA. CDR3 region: CSVQPRDRGYEQYF. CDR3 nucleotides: TGCAGCGTTCAACCCCGGGACAGGGGCTACGAGCAGTACTTC.

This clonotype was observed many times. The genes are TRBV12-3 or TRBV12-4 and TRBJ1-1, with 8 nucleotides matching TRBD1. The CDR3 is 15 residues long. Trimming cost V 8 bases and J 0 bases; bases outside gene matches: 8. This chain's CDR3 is CASFPRDRMNTEAFF. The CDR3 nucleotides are TGTGCCAGCTTCCCGAGGGACAGGATGAACACTGAAGCTTTCTTT.